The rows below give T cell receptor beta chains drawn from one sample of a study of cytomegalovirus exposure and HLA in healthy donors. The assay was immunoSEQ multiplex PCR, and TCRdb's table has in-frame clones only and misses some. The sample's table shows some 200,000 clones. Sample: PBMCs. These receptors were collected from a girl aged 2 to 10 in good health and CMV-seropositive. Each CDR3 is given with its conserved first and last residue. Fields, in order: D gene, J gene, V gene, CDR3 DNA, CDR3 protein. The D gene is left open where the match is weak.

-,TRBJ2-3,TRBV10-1,TGCGCCAGCAGCGAGGGACGGATGAGCGGGAGCACAGATACGCAGTATTTT,CASSEGRMSGSTDTQYF
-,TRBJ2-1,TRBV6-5,TGTGCCAGCAGTCGAGGGAGCAATGAGCAGTTCTTC,CASSRGSNEQFF
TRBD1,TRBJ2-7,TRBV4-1,TGCGCCAGCAGCCAAGGCAGGGGACAGGTAGAAAACGAGCAGTACTTC,CASSQGRGQVENEQYF
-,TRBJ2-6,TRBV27,TGTGCCAGCAGACTCGCCGGGGGGGCCAACGTCCTGACTTTC,CASRLAGGANVLTF
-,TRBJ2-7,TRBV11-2,TGTGCCAGCAGCTTGTCCGGGACACGGACCTACGAGCAGTACTTC,CASSLSGTRTYEQYF
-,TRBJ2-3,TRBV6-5,TGTGCCAGCAGTTCTACAGATACGCAGTATTTT,CASSSTDTQYF
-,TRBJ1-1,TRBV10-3,TGTGCCATCACGATTGGCTTTGAAGCTTTCTTT,CAITIGFEAFF
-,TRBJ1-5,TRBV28,TGTGCCAGCAGTTTGCCCGGGGGGCGGGAGCCCCAGCATTTT,CASSLPGGREPQHF
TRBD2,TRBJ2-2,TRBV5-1,TGCGCCAGCAGACATGCCGGGACTAGCGGGAGGCCCTACACCGGGGAGCTGTTTTTT,CASRHAGTSGRPYTGELFF
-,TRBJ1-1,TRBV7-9,TGTGCCAGCAGCTTAGAAGCTGACACTGAAGCTTTCTTT,CASSLEADTEAFF
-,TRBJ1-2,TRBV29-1,TGCAGCTTTCTCCAAGGGGCGCAAGGCTACACCTTC,CSFLQGAQGYTF
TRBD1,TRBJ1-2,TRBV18,TGTGCCAGCTCACCAGCGGGACAGGCCTATGGCTACACCTTC,CASSPAGQAYGYTF
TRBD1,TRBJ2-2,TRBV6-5,TGTGCCAGTAACCCTACAGGGGGCGTCACCGGGGAGCTGTTTTTT,CASNPTGGVTGELFF
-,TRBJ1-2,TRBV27,TGTGCCAGCAGTCCCTTGGGCGGGCATGGCTACACCTTC,CASSPLGGHGYTF
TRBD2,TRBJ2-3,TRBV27,TGTGCCAGCAGTTCACCTGGGACTAGCGGGAGGACCCCTCGCACAGATACGCAGTATTTT,CASSSPGTSGRTPRTDTQYF
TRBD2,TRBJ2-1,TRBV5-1,TGCGCCAGCAGCTCGACTAGCGGCTCCTACAATGAGCAGTTCTTC,CASSSTSGSYNEQFF
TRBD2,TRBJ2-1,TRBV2,TGTGCCAGCAGTGAAATGGCGGGAGGGTACAATGAGCAGTTCTTC,CASSEMAGGYNEQFF
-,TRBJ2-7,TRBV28,TGTGCCAGCAGTTTAATCCCCCAGGCCACCTACGAGCAGTACTTC,CASSLIPQATYEQYF
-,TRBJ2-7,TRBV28,TGTGCCAGCAAACGGGGTTCGGGAGTAATCACCTACGAGCAGTACTTC,CASKRGSGVITYEQYF
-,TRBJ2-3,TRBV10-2,TGCGCCAGCATTGGTATTCGCGACACAGATACGCAGTATTTT,CASIGIRDTDTQYF
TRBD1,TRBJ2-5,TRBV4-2,TGTGCCAGCAGCCAAGATAGAAGACAGGGAGTGTACTTC,CASSQDRRQGVYF
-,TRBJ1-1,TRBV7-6,TGTGCCAGCAGCCTTCCGGACACTGAAGCTTTCTTT,CASSLPDTEAFF